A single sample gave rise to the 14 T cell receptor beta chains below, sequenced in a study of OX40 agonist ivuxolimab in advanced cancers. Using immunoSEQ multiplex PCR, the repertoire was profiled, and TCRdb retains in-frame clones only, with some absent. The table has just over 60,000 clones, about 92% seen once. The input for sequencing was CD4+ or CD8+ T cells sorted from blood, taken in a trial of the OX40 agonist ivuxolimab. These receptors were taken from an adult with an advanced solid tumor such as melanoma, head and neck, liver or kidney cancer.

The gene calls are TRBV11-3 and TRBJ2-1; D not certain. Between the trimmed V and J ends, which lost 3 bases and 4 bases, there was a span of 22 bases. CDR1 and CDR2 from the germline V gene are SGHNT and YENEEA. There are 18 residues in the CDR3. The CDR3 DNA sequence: TGTGCCAGCAGCTTTTCGTCTGTAGCAGCCCCGCTTTACAATGAGCAGTTCTTC. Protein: CASSFSSVAAPLYNEQFF.

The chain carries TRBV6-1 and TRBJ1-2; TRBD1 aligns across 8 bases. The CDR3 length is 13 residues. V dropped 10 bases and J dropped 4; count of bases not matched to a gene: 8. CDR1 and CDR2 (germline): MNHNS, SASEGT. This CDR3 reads CAIRTGTLYGYTF. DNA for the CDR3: TGTGCCATCCGGACAGGGACCCTCTATGGCTACACCTTC.

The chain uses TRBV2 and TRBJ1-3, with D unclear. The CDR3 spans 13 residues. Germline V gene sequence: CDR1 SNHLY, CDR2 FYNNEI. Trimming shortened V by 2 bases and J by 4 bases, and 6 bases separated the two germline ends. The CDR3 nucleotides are TGTGCCAGCAGTGAATTATCCGGAAACACCATATATTTT. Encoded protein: CASSELSGNTIYF.

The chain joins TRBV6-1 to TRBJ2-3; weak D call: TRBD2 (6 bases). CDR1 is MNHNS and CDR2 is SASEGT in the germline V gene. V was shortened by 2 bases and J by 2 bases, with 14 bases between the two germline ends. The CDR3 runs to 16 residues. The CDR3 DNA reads TGTGCCAGCAGTGAAAATTTTGCGGGATACACAGATACGCAGTATTTT. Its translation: CASSENFAGYTDTQYF.

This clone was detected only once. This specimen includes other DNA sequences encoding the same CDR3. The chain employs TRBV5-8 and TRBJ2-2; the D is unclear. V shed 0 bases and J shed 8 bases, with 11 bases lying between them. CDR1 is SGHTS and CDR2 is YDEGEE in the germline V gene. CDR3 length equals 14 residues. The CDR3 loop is CASSLGSGFGELFF. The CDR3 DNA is TGTGCCAGCAGCTTGGGATCTGGGTTTGGGGAGCTGTTTTTT. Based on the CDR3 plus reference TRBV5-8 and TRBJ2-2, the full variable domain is EAGVTQSPTHLIKTRGQQATLRCSPISGHTSVYWYQQALGLGLQFLLWYDEGEERNRGNFPPRFSGRQFPNYSSELNVNALELEDSALYLCASSLGSGFGELFFGEGSRLTVL.

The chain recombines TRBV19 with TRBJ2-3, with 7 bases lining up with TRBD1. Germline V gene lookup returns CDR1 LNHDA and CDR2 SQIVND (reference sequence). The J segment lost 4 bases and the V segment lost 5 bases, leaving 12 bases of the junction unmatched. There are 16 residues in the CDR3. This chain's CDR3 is CASSLKGDRVSDTQYF. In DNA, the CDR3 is TGTGCCAGTAGTCTGAAAGGCGACAGGGTATCAGATACGCAGTATTTT.

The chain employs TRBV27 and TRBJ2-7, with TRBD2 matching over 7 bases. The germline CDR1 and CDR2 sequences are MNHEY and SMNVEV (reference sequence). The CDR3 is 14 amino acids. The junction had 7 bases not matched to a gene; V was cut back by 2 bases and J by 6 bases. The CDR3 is CASSLGRLASEQYF. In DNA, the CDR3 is TGTGCCAGCAGTTTAGGGCGACTAGCTAGCGAGCAGTACTTC.

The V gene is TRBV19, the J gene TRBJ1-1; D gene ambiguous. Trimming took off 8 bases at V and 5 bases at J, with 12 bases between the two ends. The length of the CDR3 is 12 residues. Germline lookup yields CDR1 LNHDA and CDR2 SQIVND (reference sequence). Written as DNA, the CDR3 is TGTGCCAGTCGGCTTTCTGGAACTGAAGCTTTCTTT. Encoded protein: CASRLSGTEAFF.

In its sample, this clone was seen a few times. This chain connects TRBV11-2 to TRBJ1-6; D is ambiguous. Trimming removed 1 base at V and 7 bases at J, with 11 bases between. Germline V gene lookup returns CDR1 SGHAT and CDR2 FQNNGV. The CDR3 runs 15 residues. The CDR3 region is CASSLAGPSNSPLHF. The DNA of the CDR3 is TGTGCCAGCAGCTTAGCAGGCCCCAGCAATTCACCCCTCCACTTT.

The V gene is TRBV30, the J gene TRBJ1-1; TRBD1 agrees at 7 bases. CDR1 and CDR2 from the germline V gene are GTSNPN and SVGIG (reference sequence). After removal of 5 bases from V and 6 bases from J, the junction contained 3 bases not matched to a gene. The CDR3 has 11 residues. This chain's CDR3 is CAWGQEPEAFF. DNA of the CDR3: TGTGCCTGGGGACAGGAACCTGAAGCTTTCTTT. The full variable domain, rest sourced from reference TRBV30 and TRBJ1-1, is SQTIHQWPATLVQPVGSPLSLECTVEGTSNPNLYWYRQAAGRGLQLLFYSVGIGQISSEVPQNLSASRPQDRQFILSSKKLLLSDSGFYLCAWGQEPEAFFGQGTRLTVV.

For the CDR3, the DNA is TGTGCCAGCTCACCCCGGACAGAATACAATGAGCAGTTCTTC. The encoded protein is CASSPRTEYNEQFF. V gene TRBV18 combines with J gene TRBJ2-1; a weak D match, TRBD1 (6 bases). V lost 3 bases and J 4 bases, leaving 10 bases between the germline ends. This CDR3 is built from 14 residues. Per the germline V gene, CDR1 is KGHSH and CDR2 is LQKENI.

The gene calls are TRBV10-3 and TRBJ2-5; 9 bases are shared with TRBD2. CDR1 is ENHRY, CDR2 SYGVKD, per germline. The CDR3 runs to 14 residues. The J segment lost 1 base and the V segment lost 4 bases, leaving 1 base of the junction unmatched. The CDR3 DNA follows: TGTGCCATCAGTGGACTAGCGGTCCAAGAGACCCAGTACTTC. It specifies CAISGLAVQETQYF.

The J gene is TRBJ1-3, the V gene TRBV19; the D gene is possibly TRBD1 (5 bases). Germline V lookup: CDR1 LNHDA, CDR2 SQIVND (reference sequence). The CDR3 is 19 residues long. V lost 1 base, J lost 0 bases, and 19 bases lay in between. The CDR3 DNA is TGTGCCAGTAGTATAGGGGGCCAGGGCGAACCCCGCTCTGGAAACACCATATATTTT. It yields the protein CASSIGGQGEPRSGNTIYF.

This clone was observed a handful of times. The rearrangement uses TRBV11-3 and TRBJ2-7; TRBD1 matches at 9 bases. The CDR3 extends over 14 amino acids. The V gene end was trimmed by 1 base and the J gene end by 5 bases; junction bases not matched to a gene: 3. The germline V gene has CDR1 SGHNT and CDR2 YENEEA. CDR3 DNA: TGTGCCAGCAGCTTAGTCCGACAGGGGGACGAGCAGTACTTC. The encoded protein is CASSLVRQGDEQYF.